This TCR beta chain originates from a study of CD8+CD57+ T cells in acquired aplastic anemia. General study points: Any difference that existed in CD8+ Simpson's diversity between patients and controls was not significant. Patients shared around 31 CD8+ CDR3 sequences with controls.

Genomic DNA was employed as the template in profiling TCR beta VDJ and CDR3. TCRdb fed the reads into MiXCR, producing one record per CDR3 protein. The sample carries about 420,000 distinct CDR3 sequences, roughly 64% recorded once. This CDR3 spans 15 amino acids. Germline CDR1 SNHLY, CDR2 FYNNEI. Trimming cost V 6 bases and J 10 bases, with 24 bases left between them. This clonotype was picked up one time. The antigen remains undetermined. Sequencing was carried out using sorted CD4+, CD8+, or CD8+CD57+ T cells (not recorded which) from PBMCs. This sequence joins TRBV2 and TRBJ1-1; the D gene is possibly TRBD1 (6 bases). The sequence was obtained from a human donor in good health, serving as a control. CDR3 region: CASSVGGTLTPSAFF. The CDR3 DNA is TGTGCCAGCAGCGTAGGGGGGACGCTGACACCTTCAGCTTTCTTT.